The 27 T cell receptor beta chains in this list originate from one sample, sequenced in a study of blood T cell repertoires in COVID-19. TCRdb's copy holds only in-frame clones and misses some; the assay was immunoSEQ multiplex PCR. The sample carries fewer than 300,000 clones, approximately 77% recorded once. The specimen was peripheral blood. Receptor source: a woman aged 18-29 years with acute or convalescent COVID-19.

The chain combines TRBV21-1 with TRBJ2-5; the tabulated D call, TRBD1, remains unverified against the DNA. TRBV21-1 is described as a pseudogene. This CDR3 region has 15 residues. In nucleotides, the CDR3 is TGTGCCAGCAGCAAAGTAGGACAGGGACAAGAGACCCAGTACTTC. Its translation is CASSKVGQGQETQYF.

This chain uses TRBV15 with TRBJ1-1; D uncertain. V dropped 1 base and J dropped 0 bases, with 18 bases sitting between them. In germline, CDR1 is LNHNV, CDR2 YYDKDF (reference sequence). The CDR3 has 18 residues. The CDR3: CATSRVTTNAKMNTEAFF. The CDR3 nucleotides are TGTGCCACCAGCAGAGTAACGACAAACGCTAAGATGAACACTGAAGCTTTCTTT.

The rearrangement links TRBV19 to TRBJ1-2; a weak D match, TRBD1 (5 bases). The CDR3 length is 14 residues. V lost 4 bases to trimming and J lost 9 bases, with 18 bases between them. Per the germline V gene, CDR1 is LNHDA and CDR2 is SQIVND (reference sequence). CDR3 nucleotides: TGTGCCAGTAGTACCCCAGTCCAGGGAGGTAGCTACACCTTC. Translation gives CASSTPVQGGSYTF.

Worth noting for this clone: At the DNA level, this CDR3 is encoded by other sequences in the same sample as well. This chain uses TRBV6-5 with TRBJ2-7; perhaps TRBD1 as D (6 bases). CDR1 is MNHEY, CDR2 SVGAGI, per germline. The CDR3 is 14 residues long. Deletions cut 1 base from V and 4 bases from J, with 11 bases between. The CDR3 loop is CASSYFRGGYEQYF. For the CDR3, the DNA is TGTGCCAGCAGTTACTTCAGGGGCGGGTACGAGCAGTACTTC.

The V gene is TRBV14, the J gene TRBJ2-7; 9 positions agree with TRBD2. Germline V lookup: CDR1 SGHDN, CDR2 FVKESK. The CDR3 consists of 15 residues. V lost 5 bases to trimming and J lost 5 bases; unmatched junction nucleotides: 10. The CDR3 sequence is CASSKSSGSFNEQYF. The CDR3 DNA reads TGTGCCAGCAGCAAGAGTAGCGGGAGCTTCAACGAGCAGTACTTC. Complete variable domain (other parts from reference TRBV14 and TRBJ2-7): EAGVTQFPSHSVIEKGQTVTLRCDPISGHDNLYWYRRVMGKEIKFLLHFVKESKQDESGMPNNRFLAERTGGTYSTLKVQPAELEDSGVYFCASSKSSGSFNEQYFGPGTRLTVT.

This clone is a singleton in its sample. The chain recombines TRBV7-8 with TRBJ2-7; TRBD1 might be the D (6 bases). CDR1 is SGHVS and CDR2 is FQNEAQ in the germline V gene. The CDR3 loop spans 14 amino acids. V was trimmed by 3 bases and J by 3 bases, leaving 12 bases between them. The CDR3 DNA follows: TGTGCCAGCAGCTTTGGACAGAGCAGCTACGAGCAGTACTTC. Amino acids: CASSFGQSSYEQYF.

The V and J genes are TRBV7-9 and TRBJ1-6; perhaps TRBD1 as D (5 bases). The CDR3 has 17 residues. Per the germline V gene, CDR1 is SEHNR and CDR2 is FQNEAQ (reference sequence). V was shortened by 2 bases and J by 8 bases, with 19 bases between the two germline ends. The CDR3 DNA is TGTGCCAGCAGCTTACCCCGCGGGACGGCGATCGATTCACCCCTCCACTTT. It codes for CASSLPRGTAIDSPLHF.

This chain joins TRBV9 and TRBJ1-1; 8 bases agree with TRBD1. The V gene's germline CDR1 is SGDLS and CDR2 YYNGEE. Unmatched junction bases numbered 10, after V lost 3 bases and J lost 3 bases. The CDR3 consists of 16 residues. The CDR3 region is CASSAGQGSFDTEAFF. In DNA form, the CDR3 reads TGTGCCAGCAGCGCCGGACAGGGAAGTTTCGACACTGAAGCTTTCTTT.

The V and J genes are TRBV25-1 and TRBJ2-7, with D perhaps TRBD1 (5 bases). Between the trimmed V and J ends, which lost 1 base and 0 bases, there was a span of 19 bases. The CDR3 contains 18 residues. Germline V gives CDR1 MGHDK, CDR2 SYGVNS. For the CDR3, the DNA is TGTGCCAGCAGTGAATCCCCCCTGGGGCCCCGAGACTCCTACGAGCAGTACTTC. This codes for CASSESPLGPRDSYEQYF.

This clone was seen only once. The gene calls are TRBV5-1 and TRBJ2-7; 9 bases are a match to TRBD2. J was trimmed by 2 bases and V by 0 bases; bases with no gene match: 6. CDR3 length: 16 residues. Germline CDR1 SGHRS, CDR2 YFSETQ. CDR3 DNA sequence: TGCGCCAGCAGCTTGGGGGCGGGAGGGACCCCCTACGAGCAGTACTTC. Its translation: CASSLGAGGTPYEQYF.

This clone was observed many times. The rearrangement links TRBV27 to TRBJ1-2, with D perhaps TRBD1 (6 bases). The CDR3 is 13 residues long. Germline CDR1 is MNHEY and CDR2 is SMNVEV (reference sequence). The V and J ends lost 6 bases and 8 bases respectively, with 16 bases between them. CDR3 in amino acids: CASSRQATMGYTF. CDR3 sequence (DNA): TGTGCCAGCAGCCGACAGGCAACTATGGGCTACACCTTC.

The chain joins TRBV12-3 or TRBV12-4 to TRBJ1-2; the D gene is possibly TRBD1 (5 bases). The V gene lost 5 bases and the J gene lost 8 bases, with 15 bases spanning the gap. The CDR3 has 13 amino acids. The CDR3 bases are TGTGCCAGCAGTGGACACCTGCAATTGGGCTACACCTTC. Translation: CASSGHLQLGYTF.

The J gene is TRBJ2-2, the V gene TRBV4-3, with 8 bases fitting TRBD1. V gave up 0 bases and J gave up 3 bases; unmatched junction bases: 9. This CDR3 is built from 18 residues. Germline loops: CDR1 LGHNA, CDR2 YSLEER. CDR3 nucleotides: TGCGCCAGCAGCCAAGATATGAGCCAGGGGGCGTACACCGGGGAGCTGTTTTTT. Translating gives CASSQDMSQGAYTGELFF.

The chain has TRBV27 and TRBJ1-2, with D perhaps TRBD1 (5 bases). The V and J ends lost 3 bases and 6 bases respectively, with 14 bases between them. The CDR3 contains 14 residues. Germline V gene lookup returns CDR1 MNHEY and CDR2 SMNVEV (reference sequence). CDR3 loop: CASSFGSEGDGYTF. In DNA, the CDR3 is TGTGCCAGCAGTTTCGGGTCAGAAGGGGATGGCTACACCTTC.

This clone was seen a few times. The chain combines TRBV7-9 with TRBJ1-2; the D is unclear. The V and J ends lost 5 bases and 2 bases respectively, with 9 bases between them. In germline, CDR1 is SEHNR, CDR2 FQNEAQ (reference sequence). The CDR3 runs to 13 residues. The CDR3 spells CASSQNTNYGYTF. Written as DNA, the CDR3 is TGTGCCAGCAGCCAGAACACGAACTATGGCTACACCTTC.

The rearrangement links TRBV6-5 to TRBJ2-7; 7 positions agree with TRBD1. The length of the CDR3 is 14 residues. The junction had 7 bases not matched to a gene; V was cut back by 6 bases and J by 2 bases. CDR1 and CDR2 (germline): MNHEY, SVGAGI. CDR3 nucleotides: TGTGCCAGCAGCCCGACAGGGACGACCTACGAGCAGTACTTC. It is translated as CASSPTGTTYEQYF.

CDR3 nucleotide sequence: TGCGCCAGCAGCCATAGGGGTGGCTATGGCTACACCTTC. It yields the protein CASSHRGGYGYTF. J is TRBJ1-2 and V is TRBV4-3, with a weak D call TRBD1 (5 bases). CDR1 and CDR2 (germline): LGHNA, YSLEER. Trimming left V 3 bases short and J 4 bases short, with 9 bases between. The CDR3 covers 13 residues.

This sequence joins TRBV9 and TRBJ2-7, with 8 bases that match TRBD2. The CDR3 consists of 14 residues. CDR1 is SGDLS and CDR2 is YYNGEE in the germline V gene. Trimming removed 4 bases from V and 2 bases from J; junction bases left unmatched: 5. The CDR3 DNA sequence: TGTGCCAGCAGCCAGGGACTAGTCCCCTACGAGCAGTACTTC. This sequence encodes CASSQGLVPYEQYF.

The chain combines TRBV6-2 or TRBV6-3 with TRBJ2-1, with 14 bases aligning to TRBD2. The CDR3 has 16 residues. Germline-derived CDR1 and CDR2 are MNHEY and SVGEGT. Germline trimming cut 2 bases from V and 6 bases from J; bases unmatched to any gene: 3. CDR3 residues: CASSYPTSGRGNEQFF. Here the CDR3 DNA reads TGTGCCAGCAGTTACCCGACTAGCGGGAGGGGCAATGAGCAGTTCTTC.

V usage is TRBV4-3 and J usage is TRBJ2-1, with 7 bases fitting TRBD1. Trimming took 0 bases from V and 7 from J; bases not matched to a gene: 9. Germline CDR1 and CDR2: LGHNA and YSLEER. The CDR3 length is 16 residues. CDR3: CASSQDGYRGGNEQFF. The CDR3 DNA reads as TGCGCCAGCAGCCAAGATGGGTACAGGGGCGGGAATGAGCAGTTCTTC.

In its sample, this clone was seen a few times. The chain joins TRBV28 to TRBJ1-5; TRBD1 aligns across 12 bases. CDR1 and CDR2 from the germline V gene are MDHEN and SYDVKM. The CDR3 sequence is 16 residues long. V dropped 7 bases and J dropped 7; count of bases not matched to a gene: 11. CDR3 sequence reads: CASTSIGTGGGQPQHF. The CDR3 DNA reads TGTGCCAGCACCTCTATCGGGACAGGGGGCGGACAGCCCCAGCATTTT. The complete variable domain, with remaining parts taken from reference TRBV28 and TRBJ1-5, reads DVKVTQSSRYLVKRTGEKVFLECVQDMDHENMFWYRQDPGLGLRLIYFSYDVKMKEKGDIPEGYSVSREKKERFSLILESASTNQTSMYLCASTSIGTGGGQPQHFGDGTRLSIL.

The chain couples TRBV29-1 to TRBJ2-5; D is possibly TRBD1 (6 bases). With 4 bases removed from V and 4 bases from J, the gap between germline ends came to 7 bases. This CDR3 has 11 amino acids. The germline CDR1 and CDR2 sequences are SQVTM and ANQGSEA. The CDR3 region is CSVVGGETQYF. The CDR3 DNA follows: TGCAGCGTTGTAGGGGGAGAGACCCAGTACTTC.

The chain recombines TRBV4-3 with TRBJ2-5; 9 nucleotides agree with TRBD1. The CDR3 runs 15 residues. Trimming cost V 0 bases and J 4 bases; bases outside gene matches: 3. In germline, CDR1 is LGHNA, CDR2 YSLEER. The chain's CDR3 is CASSQDGTGRETQYF. In DNA, the CDR3 is TGCGCCAGCAGCCAAGATGGGACAGGGCGAGAGACCCAGTACTTC.

CDR3 protein: CASSEIGRGVRQPQHF. The CDR3 DNA follows: TGTGCCAGCAGTGAAATAGGCAGGGGAGTACGTCAGCCCCAGCATTTT. This sequence joins TRBV6-1 and TRBJ1-5, with a possible D match to TRBD1 (6 bases). CDR3 length equals 16 residues. V was pared by 2 bases and J by 6 bases, with 17 bases between. The germline V gene encodes CDR1 MNHNS and CDR2 SASEGT.

The rearrangement links TRBV28 to TRBJ2-5; 9 nucleotides align to TRBD1. Looked up from germline, CDR1 is MDHEN and CDR2 is SYDVKM. The CDR3 is 16 residues long. After removal of 6 bases from V and 5 bases from J, the junction contained 13 bases not matched to a gene. The CDR3 region is CASSQNPGTGYETQYF. The CDR3 DNA reads as TGTGCCAGCAGCCAGAACCCCGGGACAGGGTATGAGACCCAGTACTTC. The whole variable domain, remainder taken from reference TRBV28 and TRBJ2-5, is DVKVTQSSRYLVKRTGEKVFLECVQDMDHENMFWYRQDPGLGLRLIYFSYDVKMKEKGDIPEGYSVSREKKERFSLILESASTNQTSMYLCASSQNPGTGYETQYFGPGTRLLVL.

The rearrangement uses TRBV7-9 and TRBJ2-3; 7 bases line up with TRBD1. J lost 3 bases, V lost 4 bases, and 4 bases had no gene match. Germline V CDR1 and CDR2: SEHNR, FQNEAQ (reference sequence). This CDR3 is built from 14 residues. CDR3 sequence: CASSSDRVTDTQYF. Here the CDR3 DNA reads TGTGCCAGCAGCTCAGACAGGGTGACAGATACGCAGTATTTT.

J is TRBJ1-4 and V is TRBV18; D remains ambiguous. The CDR3 length is 15 residues. Trimming took 3 bases from V and 5 from J, leaving 13 bases between them. Germline assignment: CDR1 KGHSH and CDR2 LQKENI. The CDR3 reads CASSPSGSPNEKLFF. In nucleotides, the CDR3 is TGTGCCAGCTCACCTTCGGGATCGCCGAATGAAAAACTGTTTTTT. Complete variable domain (other parts from reference TRBV18 and TRBJ1-4): NAGVMQNPRHLVRRRGQEARLRCSPMKGHSHVYWYRQLPEEGLKFMVYLQKENIIDESGMPKERFSAEFPKEGPSILRIQQVVRGDSAAYFCASSPSGSPNEKLFFGSGTQLSVL.